This T cell receptor beta chain was captured in a study of blood T cell repertoires in COVID-19. Assay: immunoSEQ multiplex PCR; the TCRdb copy retains only in-frame clones and omits some. The data hold a few hundred thousand clones, with approximately 88% observed a single time. Germline V CDR1 and CDR2: LNHDA, SQIVND (reference sequence). The CDR3 is made up of 14 amino acids. V was shortened by 8 bases and J by 6 bases, with 17 bases between the two germline ends. The gene calls are TRBV19 and TRBJ2-1, with D possibly matching TRBD1 (5 bases). Sequencing was performed on peripheral blood. This TCR came from a woman aged 25 to 39 with COVID-19, enrolled during active disease. The CDR3, as DNA: TGTGCCAGTTCCAAGGGTGACAGTTTCAATGAGCAGTTCTTC. Translating it yields CASSKGDSFNEQFF.